This entry concerns a single T cell receptor (beta chain). Antigen: not known. The repertoire was sequenced with immunoSEQ multiplex PCR; TCRdb's copy has only in-frame clones and lacks some. The table has a few hundred thousand clones, roughly 97% seen once. The data are from a study of shared clonotypes between healthy human individuals. The wider study: The donor group consisted of two women and a few men, aged 18 to 49. Per donor, CD8 memory used one plate, CD8 naive used two, CD4 memory used three and CD4 naive used three. Study results and caveats: Non-shared clonotypes showed lower generation probabilities than clonotypes common to all four donors.

The germline gives CDR1 SGHTS, CDR2 YDEGEE. Trimming shortened V by 0 bases and J by 7 bases, and 13 bases separated the two germline ends. There are 14 residues in the CDR3. The sequence came from a woman aged 30 to 39 in good health. Source material: naive CD4+ T cells sorted from blood. As to subset: CD45RA+ positively selected. This chain joins TRBV5-8 and TRBJ2-5, with a tentative D call TRBD1 (5 bases). Here the CDR3 DNA reads TGTGCCAGCAGCTTGGCCAGGGTGGCTGGGACCCAGTACTTC. Amino acids: CASSLARVAGTQYF.